These 9 T cell receptor beta chains were sequenced from one sample in a study of lymphopenia after photon versus proton radiotherapy. TCRdb keeps only in-frame clones here, not all; method: immunoSEQ multiplex PCR. In the table there are about 5,000 clones, more than 70% of which are singletons. Material: peripheral blood, obtained from a patient treated with photon-based radiotherapy. The receptors shown here come from a man aged 25 to 40 with gastric cancer.

The gene calls are TRBV27 and TRBJ2-7, with D perhaps TRBD2 (7 bases). CDR3 length: 16 amino acids. Per germline, CDR1 MNHEY and CDR2 SMNVEV (reference sequence). Trimming stripped 6 bases from V and 7 bases from J, with 25 bases between. The CDR3 protein is CASSLRWGGYGTEQYF. The DNA of the CDR3 is TGTGCCAGCAGCTTACGTTGGGGGGGTTATGGGACAGAGCAGTACTTC.

V usage is TRBV2 and J usage is TRBJ2-5, with TRBD1 matching 8 bases. The V gene's germline CDR1 is SNHLY and CDR2 FYNNEI. The CDR3 is 12 amino acids. The trim removed 7 bases at V and 3 bases at J, leaving 1 base unmatched. The CDR3 here is CASTQGEETQYF. The CDR3 DNA reads TGTGCCAGCACACAGGGGGAAGAGACCCAGTACTTC.

V and J are TRBV5-4 and TRBJ2-2; 10 bases are shared with TRBD2. Germline V CDR1 and CDR2: SGHNT, YYREEE (reference sequence). The CDR3 has 16 residues. The trim removed 0 bases at V and 5 bases at J, leaving 4 bases unmatched. The CDR3 sequence is CASSLDLAGVTGELFF. For the CDR3, the DNA is TGTGCCAGCAGCTTGGATCTAGCGGGAGTTACCGGGGAGCTGTTTTTT.

The rearrangement links TRBV5-4 to TRBJ1-4; TRBD1 matches at 7 bases. The germline V gene encodes CDR1 SGHNT and CDR2 YYREEE (reference sequence). After removal of 4 bases from V and 7 bases from J, the junction contained 16 bases not matched to a gene. The CDR3 covers 17 residues. The DNA of the CDR3 is TGTGCCAGCAGCCACCTTAAATCCACAGGGGCGGGTGAAAAACTGTTTTTT. This sequence encodes CASSHLKSTGAGEKLFF.

This clone has more than one count but fewer than ten. At one end, the junction sequence differs from germline, possibly due to a read error. The CDR3 sequence: CASRPGQDYDQYF. The CDR3 coding sequence is TGTGCCAGCAGACCGGGACAGGATTACGATCAGTACTTC. This chain joins TRBV6-6 and TRBJ2-7; 8 bases line up with TRBD1. There are 13 residues in the CDR3. Germline values: CDR1 MNHNY, CDR2 SVGAGI (reference sequence).

This sequence joins TRBV5-4 and TRBJ2-1; perhaps TRBD1 as D (5 bases). Trimming took off 3 bases at V and 9 bases at J, with 16 bases between the two ends. The CDR3 spans 14 residues. CDR1 is SGHNT and CDR2 is YYREEE in the germline V gene (reference sequence). DNA for the CDR3: TGTGCCAGCAGCTGGGGCTCTGGGATGGGTGAGCAGTTCTTC. Residues: CASSWGSGMGEQFF. Using reference TRBV5-4 and TRBJ2-1 for the parts outside the CDR3, the full variable domain is ETGVTQSPTHLIKTRGQQVTLRCSSQSGHNTVSWYQQALGQGPQFIFQYYREEENGRGNFPPRFSGLQFPNYSSELNVNALELDDSALYLCASSWGSGMGEQFFGPGTRLTVL.

The gene calls are TRBV7-8 and TRBJ2-7, with TRBD1 identical over 7 bases. The CDR3 totals 14 residues. Germline CDR1 and CDR2: SGHVS and FQNEAQ. Losses at the gene ends were 5 bases for V and 3 bases for J; bases not matched to a gene: 7. DNA for the CDR3: TGTGCCAGCAGCGGACAGGATTTGCTCTACGAGCAGTACTTC. Amino acid sequence: CASSGQDLLYEQYF.

In its sample, this clone was seen a few times. The chain is built from TRBV7-9 and TRBJ1-2; no definite D call. V gave up 2 bases and J gave up 6 bases, with 4 bases separating them. This CDR3 has 11 amino acids. Per the germline V gene, CDR1 is SEHNR and CDR2 is FQNEAQ (reference sequence). CDR3 protein: CASSLLDGYTF. The CDR3 DNA reads as TGTGCCAGCAGCTTACTGGATGGCTACACCTTC.

J is TRBJ1-3 and V is TRBV6-1, with TRBD1 matching over 7 bases. Germline CDR1 MNHNS, CDR2 SASEGT. This CDR3 contains 13 residues. V shed 8 bases and J 4 bases; nucleotides not matched to a gene: 5. Written as DNA, the CDR3 is TGTGCCAGCCGGTCGGACAGGGGAAACACCATATATTTT. Encoded protein: CASRSDRGNTIYF.